This T cell receptor (beta chain) derives from a study of T cells in Graves' hyperthyroidism and ophthalmopathy. This clonotype was counted between two and nine times. The CDR3 regions of TCR beta were amplified from RNA transcripts. The study used the HTBI primer set for a first-round RT-PCR of the TCR CDR3. TCRdb re-called the multiplex PCR reads through MiXCR, storing one row per CDR3 protein. Counted here are fewer than 900,000 distinct CDR3 sequences, about 19% occurring once; the ten biggest clones make up about a sixth. The germline CDR1 and CDR2 sequences are DFQATT and SNEGSKA (reference sequence). The CDR3 loop spans 16 amino acids. V was clipped by 6 bases and J by 0 bases, with 15 bases between them.

V is TRBV20-1 and J is TRBJ2-6; the D gene could be TRBD1 or TRBD2 (5 bases each). The source of this sequence is a woman aged 45 to 65 with Graves' hyperthyroidism that later progressed to Graves' ophthalmopathy. Sequenced input: blood. CDR3 loop: CSAEHQRGSGANVLTF. CDR3 nucleotide sequence: TGCAGTGCCGAGCATCAGAGGGGCTCTGGGGCCAACGTCCTGACTTTC.